The rows below give T cell receptor beta chains drawn from one sample of a study of Japanese encephalitis immunity and Zika vaccine responses. TCRdb ran MiXCR on the 5' RACE reads and lists one entry per CDR3 protein. This sample yields hundreds of distinct CDR3 sequences, of which about 9.9% are seen a single time; 35% to 40% belongs to the top ten. Sequencing used antigen-activated CD8+ T cells from blood, cultured, obtained during a Zika inactivated vaccine study. All receptors derive from an adult woman who received an inactivated Zika virus vaccine. Each CDR3 is given with its conserved first and last residue. D genes are given only for firm matches. Rows may omit the clone size; those that give it use once, few, many or a size class.

d_call	clone_size	j_call	v_call	cdr3_aa	cdr3_nt
.	large	TRBJ2-1	TRBV9	CASSVVDQPGDEQFF	TGTGCCAGCAGCGTAGTAGACCAACCAGGAGATGAGCAGTTCTTC
.	many	TRBJ2-3	TRBV4-1	CASSRDGLLVLGTDTQYF	TGCGCCAGCAGCCGAGATGGCCTTCTAGTTCTCGGCACAGATACGCAGTATTTT
.	.	TRBJ2-5	TRBV28	CASSPPGQETQYF	TGTGCCAGCAGCCCCCCCGGCCAAGAGACCCAGTACTTC
.	medium-sized	TRBJ2-5	TRBV5-1	CASSSGSDGPQETQYF	TGCGCCAGCAGCTCAGGGTCAGACGGCCCCCAAGAGACCCAGTACTTC
.	large	TRBJ1-5	TRBV20-1	CSATDYTGQPGQPQHF	TGCAGTGCTACGGACTATACCGGACAGCCGGGTCAGCCCCAGCATTTT
.	few	TRBJ2-3	TRBV6-2/TRBV6-3	CASSYNLASDTQYF	TGTGCCAGCAGTTACAATCTAGCCTCCGATACGCAGTATTTT
.	medium-sized	TRBJ2-7	TRBV19	CASSIVVGAGTYEQYF	TGTGCCAGTAGTATAGTGGTGGGGGCAGGGACCTACGAGCAGTACTTC
TRBD1	medium-sized	TRBJ1-5	TRBV7-9	CASSTGTVHQPQHF	TGTGCCAGCAGTACCGGGACAGTTCATCAGCCCCAGCATTTT
TRBD2	medium-sized	TRBJ2-2	TRBV7-3	CASSLRGGLAGRNTGELFF	TGTGCCAGCAGCTTAAGGGGGGGACTAGCGGGGAGAAACACCGGGGAGCTGTTTTTT
.	medium-sized	TRBJ1-2	TRBV7-9	CASSYSGAGYTF	TGTGCCAGCAGCTATTCAGGGGCTGGCTACACCTTC
.	large	TRBJ2-1	TRBV29-1	CSVEGWEGGYNEQFF	TGCAGCGTTGAAGGCTGGGAGGGGGGTTACAATGAGCAGTTCTTC
.	large	TRBJ1-6	TRBV7-3	CASSLIGGNSPLHF	TGTGCCAGCAGCTTAATAGGCGGTAATTCACCCCTCCACTTT
.	large	TRBJ2-1	TRBV28	CASSFFVAISYNEQFF	TGTGCCAGCAGTTTTTTTGTAGCTATCTCCTACAATGAGCAGTTCTTC
.	large	TRBJ2-7	TRBV5-5	CASSLRAPKEQYF	TGTGCCAGCAGCTTAAGAGCTCCTAAGGAGCAGTACTTC
.	.	TRBJ2-3	TRBV10-3	CATSRGKTGPYSTDTQYF	TGTGCTACCTCAAGGGGGAAAACAGGTCCCTATAGCACAGATACGCAGTATTTT
TRBD2	medium-sized	TRBJ2-7	TRBV13	CASSLLGLAHEQYF	TGTGCCAGCAGCTTACTTGGACTAGCCCACGAGCAGTACTTC
.	medium-sized	TRBJ2-7	TRBV7-9	CASSPPTGNNEQYF	TGTGCCAGCAGCCCCCCCACAGGTAATAACGAGCAGTACTTC
TRBD1	medium-sized	TRBJ2-7	TRBV19	CASRGTGEDRYEQYF	TGTGCCAGTCGGGGGACAGGCGAGGATCGGTACGAGCAGTACTTC
TRBD1	medium-sized	TRBJ1-1	TRBV19	CASSIDRQGKTEAFF	TGTGCCAGTAGTATAGATCGACAGGGCAAAACTGAAGCTTTCTTT
TRBD1	large	TRBJ1-4	TRBV6-6	CASSYSTGGGKKLFF	TGTGCCAGCAGTTACTCAACAGGGGGCGGGAAAAAACTGTTTTTT
.	medium-sized	TRBJ2-7	TRBV4-2	CASSQVREAEPYEQYF	TGTGCCAGCAGCCAAGTGAGAGAGGCGGAGCCCTACGAGCAGTACTTC
.	medium-sized	TRBJ2-5	TRBV29-1	CSVVGQVQETQYF	TGCAGCGTGGTGGGACAAGTTCAAGAGACCCAGTACTTC
.	.	TRBJ2-7	TRBV28	CASISPREQYF	TGTGCCAGCATCTCTCCCAGAGAGCAGTACTTC
TRBD1	hyperexpanded	TRBJ2-1	TRBV28	CASSLTEGGRSSYNEQFF	TGTGCCAGCAGTTTAACAGAAGGGGGCAGGAGCTCCTACAATGAGCAGTTCTTC
.	many	TRBJ2-5	TRBV3-1	CASSPVSEIETQYF	TGTGCCAGCAGCCCCGTTTCTGAGATAGAGACCCAGTACTTC
.	few	TRBJ2-3	TRBV2	CASIGRESTDTQYF	TGTGCCAGCATTGGCCGAGAGTCCACAGATACGCAGTATTTT
TRBD2	.	TRBJ2-7	TRBV2	CASSEFRGLAGTYEQYF	TGTGCCAGCAGTGAATTTAGGGGACTAGCGGGAACCTACGAGCAGTACTTC
TRBD1	medium-sized	TRBJ2-4	TRBV24-1	CATSDDAGGAKNIQYF	TGTGCCACCAGCGACGACGCAGGGGGAGCCAAAAACATTCAGTACTTC
.	large	TRBJ2-7	TRBV9	CASSVALDPSEEQYF	TGTGCCAGCAGCGTAGCTCTTGACCCTTCGGAAGAGCAGTACTTC
TRBD2	large	TRBJ2-7	TRBV11-2	CASSPTSGRAYEQYF	TGTGCCAGCAGCCCGACTAGCGGGAGGGCCTACGAGCAGTACTTC
.	many	TRBJ1-5	TRBV7-8	CASNQPQHF	TGTGCCAGCAATCAGCCCCAGCATTTT
.	medium-sized	TRBJ2-2	TRBV6-4	CASSDSVDPGELFF	TGTGCCAGCAGTGACTCTGTAGACCCCGGGGAGCTGTTTTTT
.	large	TRBJ2-1	TRBV5-4	CASSLMGVPSYNEQFF	TGTGCCAGCAGCTTGATGGGGGTCCCCTCCTACAATGAGCAGTTCTTC
.	many	TRBJ2-3	TRBV19	CASSLTLGTDTQYF	TGTGCCAGTAGTTTGACTCTTGGCACAGATACGCAGTATTTT